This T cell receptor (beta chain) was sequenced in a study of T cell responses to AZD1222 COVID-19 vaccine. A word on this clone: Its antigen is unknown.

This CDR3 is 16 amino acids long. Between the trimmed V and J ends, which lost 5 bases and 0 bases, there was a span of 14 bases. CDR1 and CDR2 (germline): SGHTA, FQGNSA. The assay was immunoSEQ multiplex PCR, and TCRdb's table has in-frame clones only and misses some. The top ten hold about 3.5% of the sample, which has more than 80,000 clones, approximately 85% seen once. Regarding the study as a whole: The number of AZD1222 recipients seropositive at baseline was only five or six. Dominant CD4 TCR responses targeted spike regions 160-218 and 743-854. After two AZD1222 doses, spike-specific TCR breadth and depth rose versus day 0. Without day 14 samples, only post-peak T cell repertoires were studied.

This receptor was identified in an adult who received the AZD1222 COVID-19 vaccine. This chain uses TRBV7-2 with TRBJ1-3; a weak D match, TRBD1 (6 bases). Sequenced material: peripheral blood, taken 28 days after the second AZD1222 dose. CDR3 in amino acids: CASSRGTPLSGNTIYF. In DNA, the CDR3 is TGTGCCAGCAGCCGGGGGACACCGCTCTCTGGAAACACCATATATTTT.